These T cell receptor beta chains were read from a single sample in a study of cytomegalovirus exposure and HLA in healthy donors. Assay used: immunoSEQ multiplex PCR; TCRdb lists only in-frame clones, some missing. The table lists some 170,000 clones, approximately 87% of them singletons. The material sequenced was PBMCs. These receptors were obtained from a woman younger than 45 in good health and CMV-seronegative. CDR3s leave out the opening cysteine and the closing phenylalanine or tryptophan.

V	J	CDR3
TRBV29-1	TRBJ2-5	SVGRSGETQY
TRBV6-1	TRBJ1-5	ASSGDSSNQPQH
TRBV28	TRBJ1-1	ASSLEGLRDHTEAF
TRBV20-1	TRBJ1-1	SALNTEAF
TRBV5-6	TRBJ1-4	ASSLYYTGGVANEKLF
TRBV19	TRBJ1-1	ASMGQGAIDAF
TRBV7-2	TRBJ1-3	ASSPDGTFGNTIY
TRBV27	TRBJ2-7	ASSLSGGPTYEQY
TRBV15	TRBJ1-5	ATKGQGALSNQPQH
TRBV27	TRBJ2-7	ASSFLVAGGRREQY
TRBV9	TRBJ2-7	ASSVGGTAYEQY
TRBV4-1	TRBJ2-5	ASSQDSGLARETQY
TRBV6-4	TRBJ2-1	ASSETGTTNEQF
TRBV4-1	TRBJ2-1	ASSPSRRQGAREQF
TRBV9	TRBJ2-6	ASSHSDRGRSLSGANVLT
TRBV6-5	TRBJ2-5	ASSPSGGLKETQY
TRBV4-2	TRBJ1-4	ASSQDQGVGEKLF
TRBV5-7	TRBJ2-1	ASSSLGGYNEQF
TRBV6-1	TRBJ2-7	AGSGTGTYEQY
TRBV25-1	TRBJ1-1	ASRRVVNTEAF
TRBV5-1	TRBJ2-1	ASSFGLAGGPGNEQF
TRBV6-1	TRBJ2-7	ASMRGYEQY
TRBV7-9	TRBJ1-1	ASSLLTEAF
TRBV6-5	TRBJ2-2	ASRTETGSTGELF
TRBV5-5	TRBJ1-5	ASSLGDMLSQPQH
TRBV5-6	TRBJ1-2	ASSSPDWTGEYGYT
TRBV2	TRBJ1-5	ASSVTMDQPQH
TRBV29-1	TRBJ2-5	SGGQGEETQY
TRBV7-2	TRBJ2-5	ASSLAAGPQETQY
TRBV7-3	TRBJ2-2	ASSLRLAGGPLTGELF
TRBV28	TRBJ1-1	ASSLMNTEAF
TRBV6-5	TRBJ2-3	ASSIVAGRYDTQY
TRBV7-6	TRBJ2-3	ASSLLAGRTDTQY
TRBV19	TRBJ1-5	ASSIGFMGLFNQPQH
TRBV7-9	TRBJ2-7	ASRTGTEQY
TRBV7-2	TRBJ1-1	ASSPAVWGNTEAF
TRBV2	TRBJ1-1	ASSGLTGDTEAF
TRBV7-2	TRBJ2-7	ASSLSSYEQY
TRBV1	TRBJ2-1	TSSSHRTSGAWYNEQF
TRBV28	TRBJ1-5	ASSLMGLNQPQH
TRBV7-2	TRBJ1-5	ASSLFPRDSQWPQH
TRBV5-4	TRBJ2-1	ASSLAKIGYDNEQF
TRBV18	TRBJ1-1	ASSPAGNTEAF
TRBV6-5	TRBJ1-4	ASSYARGGEKLF